Presented here are 6 T cell receptor beta chains from one specimen sequenced in a study of cytomegalovirus exposure and HLA in healthy donors (dated 2017 in TCRdb). Receptor libraries were prepared by the immunoSEQ multiplex PCR assay. For the multiplex PCR, a mixture combining 60 forward primers for TCR Vbeta segments and 13 reverse primers for TCR Jbeta segments was used. TCRdb stores this immuneACCESS table with in-frame sequences only. Part of the clones is absent; in the studies checked, under half of the shortfall reflects unresolved V genes, and no reason is known for the rest. In all, the sample holds 90,000 to 130,000 clones, and around 83% of those were seen once. The top ten hold just under 3% of the sample. Sequencing input: PBMCs. Receptor source: a woman aged 55-70 years in good health and CMV-seropositive.

The genes are TRBV19 and TRBJ2-1; a possible D gene is TRBD1 (6 bases). The ends were cut back, 1 base at V and 0 bases at J, with 7 bases in the middle. This CDR3 has 15 amino acids. Germline lookup yields CDR1 LNHDA and CDR2 SQIVND (reference sequence). The CDR3 is CASSIGDTSYNEQFF. The CDR3 coding sequence is TGTGCCAGTAGTATAGGGGACACCTCCTACAATGAGCAGTTCTTC.

This clone has just a few counts. V usage is TRBV11-2 and J usage is TRBJ2-3; TRBD1 aligns across 9 bases. The CDR3 sequence is 15 residues long. Germline V gene data show CDR1 as SGHAT and CDR2 as FQNNGV. J gave up 6 bases and V 5 bases, and 9 bases lay outside the gene matches. CDR3 coding DNA: TGTGCCAGCAGCCTATGGACAGGGGCTTTGGATACGCAGTATTTT. Translating it yields CASSLWTGALDTQYF.

In its sample, this clone was seen a few times. The V call is TRBV5-5, the J call TRBJ1-5, with a tentative D call TRBD1 (6 bases). The CDR3 spans 15 residues. V was cut by 4 bases and J by 8 bases, with 19 bases left in between. The V gene's germline CDR1 is SGHKS and CDR2 YYEKEE (reference sequence). The CDR3 protein is CASSRTSGASEPQHF. In DNA form, the CDR3 reads TGTGCCAGCAGCCGCACTTCAGGGGCAAGCGAGCCCCAGCATTTT.

This clone was seen once. The V and J genes are TRBV7-8 and TRBJ2-5; 7 bases match TRBD1. J was trimmed by 0 bases and V by 1 base; bases with no gene match: 2. The CDR3 has 15 residues. Germline V lookup: CDR1 SGHVS, CDR2 FQNEAQ. CDR3 region: CASSLVGGYQETQYF. The DNA of the CDR3 is TGTGCCAGCAGCTTAGTAGGGGGCTACCAAGAGACCCAGTACTTC.

The chain combines TRBV5-1 with TRBJ2-3, with TRBD2 as a possible D gene (5 bases). V was pared by 6 bases and J by 0 bases, with 14 bases between. Per germline, CDR1 SGHRS and CDR2 YFSETQ. The CDR3 loop spans 15 amino acids. CDR3 DNA: TGCGCCAGCACCCCCGGACTCGCTAGCACAGATACGCAGTATTTT. It codes for CASTPGLASTDTQYF.

V gene TRBV30 combines with J gene TRBJ2-3, with D unclear. The V end was cut by 0 bases, the J end by 12 bases, with 10 bases between. Germline CDR1 reads GTSNPN; CDR2 reads SVGIG (reference sequence). The CDR3 is 11 amino acids. CDR3 sequence: CAWSVGVAQYF. CDR3 in DNA: TGTGCCTGGAGTGTCGGAGTTGCACAGTATTTT.